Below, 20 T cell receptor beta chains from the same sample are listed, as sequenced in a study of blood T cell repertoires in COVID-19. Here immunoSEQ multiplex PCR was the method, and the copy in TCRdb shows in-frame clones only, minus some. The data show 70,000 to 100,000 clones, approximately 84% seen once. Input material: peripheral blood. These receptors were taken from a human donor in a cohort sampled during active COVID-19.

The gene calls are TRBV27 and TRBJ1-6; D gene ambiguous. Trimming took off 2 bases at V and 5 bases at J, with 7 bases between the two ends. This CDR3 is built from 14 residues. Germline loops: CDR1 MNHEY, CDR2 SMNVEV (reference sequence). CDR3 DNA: TGTGCCAGCAGTTTAGGCAGAAATAATTCACCCCTCCACTTT. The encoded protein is CASSLGRNNSPLHF.

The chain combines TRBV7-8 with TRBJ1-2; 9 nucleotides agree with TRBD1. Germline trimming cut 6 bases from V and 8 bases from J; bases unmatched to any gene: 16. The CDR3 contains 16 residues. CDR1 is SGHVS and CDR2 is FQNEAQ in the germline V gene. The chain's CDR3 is CASSLGLGQGGEGYTF. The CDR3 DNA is TGTGCCAGCAGTCTAGGCCTGGGACAGGGAGGGGAAGGCTACACCTTC.

Here the CDR3 DNA reads TGTGCCAGCAGCCTTTCCCCTAGGACCTACGAGCAGTACTTC. Translated, it gives CASSLSPRTYEQYF. The chain couples TRBV2 to TRBJ2-7; unclear D gene. Germline V gives CDR1 SNHLY, CDR2 FYNNEI. This CDR3 is 14 amino acids long. Trimming removed 6 bases at V and 2 bases at J, with 14 bases between. Looking up the rest from reference TRBV2 and TRBJ2-7 gives the full variable domain: EPEVTQTPSHQVTQMGQEVILRCVPISNHLYFYWYRQILGQKVEFLVSFYNNEISEKSEIFDDQFSVERPDGSNFTLKIRSTKLEDSAMYFCASSLSPRTYEQYFGPGTRLTVT.

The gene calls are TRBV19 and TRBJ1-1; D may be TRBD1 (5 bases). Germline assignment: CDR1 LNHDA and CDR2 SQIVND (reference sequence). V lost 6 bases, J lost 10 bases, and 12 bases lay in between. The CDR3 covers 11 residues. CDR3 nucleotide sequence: TGTGCCAGTAGGCGGGGCCCAGGAGCTTTCTTT. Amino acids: CASRRGPGAFF.

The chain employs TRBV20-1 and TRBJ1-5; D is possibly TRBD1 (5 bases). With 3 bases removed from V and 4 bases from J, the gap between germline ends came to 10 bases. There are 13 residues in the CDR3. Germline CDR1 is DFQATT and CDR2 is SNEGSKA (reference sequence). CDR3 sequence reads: CSASRDSNQPQHF. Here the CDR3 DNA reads TGCAGTGCTAGTCGCGACAGTAATCAGCCCCAGCATTTT.

CDR3 sequence: CASSPSGLAGGEQFF. The CDR3 coding sequence is TGTGCCAGCAGTCCATCGGGACTAGCGGGAGGGGAGCAGTTCTTC. The chain has TRBV28 and TRBJ2-1, with 16 bases aligning to TRBD2. The CDR3 is 15 amino acids. Per germline, CDR1 MDHEN and CDR2 SYDVKM. V trimming: 5 bases; J trimming: 10 bases; junction bases outside the gene matches: 5.

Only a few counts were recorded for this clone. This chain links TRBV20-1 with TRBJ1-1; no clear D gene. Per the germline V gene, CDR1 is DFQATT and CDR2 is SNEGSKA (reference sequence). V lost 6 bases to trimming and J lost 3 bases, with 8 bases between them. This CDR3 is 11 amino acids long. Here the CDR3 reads CSARGDTEAFF. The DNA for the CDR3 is TGCAGTGCCCGGGGAGACACTGAAGCTTTCTTT.

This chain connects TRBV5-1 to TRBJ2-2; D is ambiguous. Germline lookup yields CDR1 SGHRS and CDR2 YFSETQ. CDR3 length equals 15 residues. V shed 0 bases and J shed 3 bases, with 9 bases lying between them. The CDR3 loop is CASSLANSYTGELFF. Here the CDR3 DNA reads TGCGCCAGCAGCTTGGCGAACAGCTACACCGGGGAGCTGTTTTTT.

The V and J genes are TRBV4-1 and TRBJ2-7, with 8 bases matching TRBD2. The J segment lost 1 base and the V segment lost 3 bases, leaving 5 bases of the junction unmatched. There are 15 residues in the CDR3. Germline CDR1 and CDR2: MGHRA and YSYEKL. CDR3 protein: CASSHGTSPSYEQYF. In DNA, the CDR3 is TGCGCCAGCAGCCACGGGACTAGTCCTTCCTACGAGCAGTACTTC.

The CDR3 loop reads CASRFSGVGNEQFF. CDR3 nucleotides: TGTGCCAGCAGATTCTCAGGGGTTGGCAATGAGCAGTTCTTC. The chain links TRBV6-5 to TRBJ2-1, with D possibly TRBD1 on 6 matching bases. CDR3 length: 14 residues. V was cut by 6 bases and J by 6 bases, with 15 bases left in between. CDR1 is MNHEY and CDR2 is SVGAGI in the germline V gene.

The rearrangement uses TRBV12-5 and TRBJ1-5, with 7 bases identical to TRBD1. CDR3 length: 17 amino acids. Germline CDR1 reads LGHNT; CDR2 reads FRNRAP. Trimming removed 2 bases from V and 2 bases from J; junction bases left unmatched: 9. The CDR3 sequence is CASGLRSQGVGNQPQHF. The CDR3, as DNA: TGTGCTAGTGGTTTGAGGTCGCAGGGGGTCGGCAATCAGCCCCAGCATTTT. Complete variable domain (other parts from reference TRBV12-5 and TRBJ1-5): DARVTQTPRHKVTEMGQEVTMRCQPILGHNTVFWYRQTMMQGLELLAYFRNRAPLDDSGMPKDRFSAEMPDATLATLKIQPSEPRDSAVYFCASGLRSQGVGNQPQHFGDGTRLSIL.

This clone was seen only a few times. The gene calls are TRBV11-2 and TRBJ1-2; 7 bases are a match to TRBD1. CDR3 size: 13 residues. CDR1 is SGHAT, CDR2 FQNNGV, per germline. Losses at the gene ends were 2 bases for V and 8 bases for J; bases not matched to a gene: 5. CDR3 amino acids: CASSLRQGVGYTF. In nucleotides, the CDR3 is TGTGCCAGCAGCTTAAGGCAGGGGGTCGGCTACACCTTC. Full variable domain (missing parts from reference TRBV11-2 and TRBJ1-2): EAGVAQSPRYKIIEKRQSVAFWCNPISGHATLYWYQQILGQGPKLLIQFQNNGVVDDSQLPKDRFSAERLKGVDSTLKIQPAKLEDSAVYLCASSLRQGVGYTFGSGTRLTVV.

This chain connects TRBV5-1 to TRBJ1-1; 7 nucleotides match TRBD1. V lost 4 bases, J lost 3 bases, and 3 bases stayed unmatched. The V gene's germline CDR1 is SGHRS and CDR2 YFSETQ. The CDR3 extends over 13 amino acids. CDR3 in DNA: TGCGCCAGCAGCGGAACAGGGGACACTGAAGCTTTCTTT. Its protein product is CASSGTGDTEAFF.

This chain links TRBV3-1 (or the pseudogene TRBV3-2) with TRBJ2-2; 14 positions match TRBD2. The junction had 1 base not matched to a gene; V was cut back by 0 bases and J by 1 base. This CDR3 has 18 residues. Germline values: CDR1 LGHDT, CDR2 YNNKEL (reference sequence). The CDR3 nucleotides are TGTGCCAGCAGCCAAGATGGACTAGCGGGGGGGAACACCGGGGAGCTGTTTTTT. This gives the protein CASSQDGLAGGNTGELFF.

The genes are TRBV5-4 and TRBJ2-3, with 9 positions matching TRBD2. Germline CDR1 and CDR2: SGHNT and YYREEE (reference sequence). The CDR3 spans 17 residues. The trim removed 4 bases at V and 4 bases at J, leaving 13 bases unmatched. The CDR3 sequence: CASSPQLAGAGPDTQYF. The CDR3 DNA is TGTGCCAGCAGCCCTCAATTAGCGGGGGCTGGCCCAGATACGCAGTATTTT.

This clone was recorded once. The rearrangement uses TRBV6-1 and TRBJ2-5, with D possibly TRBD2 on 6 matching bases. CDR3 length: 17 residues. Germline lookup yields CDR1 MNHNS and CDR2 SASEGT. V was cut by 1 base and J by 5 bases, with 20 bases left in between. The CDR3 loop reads CASSEGTIAGRWETQYF. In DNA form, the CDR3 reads TGTGCCAGCAGTGAAGGAACTATTGCGGGAAGGTGGGAGACCCAGTACTTC.

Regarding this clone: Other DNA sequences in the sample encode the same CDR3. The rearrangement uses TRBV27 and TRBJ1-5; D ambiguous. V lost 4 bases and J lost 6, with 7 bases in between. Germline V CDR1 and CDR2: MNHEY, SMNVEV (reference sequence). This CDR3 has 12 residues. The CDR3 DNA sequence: TGTGCCAGCAGTTCGCGGAGTCAGCCCCAGCATTTT. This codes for CASSSRSQPQHF.

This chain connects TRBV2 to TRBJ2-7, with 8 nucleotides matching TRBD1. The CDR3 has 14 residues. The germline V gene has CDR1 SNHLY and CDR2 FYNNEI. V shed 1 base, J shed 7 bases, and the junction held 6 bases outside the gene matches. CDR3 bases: TGTGCCAGCAGTGAAGGACAGGGGCCGCGAGAGCAGTACTTC. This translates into CASSEGQGPREQYF.

The CDR3 DNA reads as TGCAGTGCTCCCTTGGAGTATGGCTACACCTTC. As protein: CSAPLEYGYTF. The chain has TRBV20-1 and TRBJ1-2; D is undetermined. CDR1 and CDR2 (germline): DFQATT, SNEGSKA (reference sequence). The length of the CDR3 is 11 residues. Trimming took off 5 bases at V and 5 bases at J, with 9 bases between the two ends.

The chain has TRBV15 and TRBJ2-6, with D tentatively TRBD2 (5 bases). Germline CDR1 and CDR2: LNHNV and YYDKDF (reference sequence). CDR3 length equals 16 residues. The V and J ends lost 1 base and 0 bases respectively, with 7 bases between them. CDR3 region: CATSRAGISGANVLTF. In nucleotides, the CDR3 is TGTGCCACCAGCAGAGCGGGGATCTCTGGGGCCAACGTCCTGACTTTC.